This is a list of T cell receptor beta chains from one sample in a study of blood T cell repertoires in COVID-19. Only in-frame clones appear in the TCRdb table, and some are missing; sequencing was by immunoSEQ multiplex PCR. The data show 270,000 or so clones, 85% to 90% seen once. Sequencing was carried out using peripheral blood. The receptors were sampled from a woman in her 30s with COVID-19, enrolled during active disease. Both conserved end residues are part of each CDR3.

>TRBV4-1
CASSRDRGLNQPQHF
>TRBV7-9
CASTPRGSEAFF
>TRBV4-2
CASSKSGTGAGYEQYF
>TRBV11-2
CASSEARNYGYTF
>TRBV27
CASTLRTGVTGELFF
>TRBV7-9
CASSRLQGARGEQYF
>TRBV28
CASSLSFRGTGETQYF
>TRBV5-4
CASSPDRGENQPQHF
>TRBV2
CASSRDRRGTGELFF
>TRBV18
CASSPGGTGNQETQYF
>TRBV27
CASSLGQANTGELFF
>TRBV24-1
CATSDPYDTLAGYGYNEQFF
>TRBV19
CASSRDRANYGYTF
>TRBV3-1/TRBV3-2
CASSHREGGNEQFF
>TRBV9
CASSAGQVIAGYTF
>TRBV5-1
CASSLEQLGNTIYF
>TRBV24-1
CATSDSVVNTGELFF
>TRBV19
CASRDRGREKLFF
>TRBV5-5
CASSWDSGGTEAFF
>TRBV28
CASRGQGAFSPLHF
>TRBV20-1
CSASPGQSTYEQYF
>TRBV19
CASIPGQLHGYGYTF
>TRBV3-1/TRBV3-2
CASSDRNYNEQFF
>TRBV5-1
CASSLGQGTTEQFF